Presented here are 5 T cell receptor beta chains from one specimen sequenced in a study of cytomegalovirus exposure and HLA in healthy donors. The PCR ran on 60 Vbeta and 13 Jbeta primers. Assay: immunoSEQ multiplex PCR; the TCRdb copy retains only in-frame clones and omits some. Of under 150,000 clones in the sample, about three quarters are singletons; the top ten hold almost 4%. Sequences were obtained from PBMCs. All receptors derive from a man aged 18-30 years in good health and CMV-seronegative.

The CDR3 protein is CASSLLVGSSYEQYF. CDR3 in DNA: TGTGCCAGCAGCTTATTGGTCGGGTCCTCCTACGAGCAGTACTTC. The genes are TRBV7-3 and TRBJ2-7; D call uncertain. The germline V and J ends were trimmed by 2 bases and 0 bases, with 11 bases remaining between them. The CDR3 is 15 residues long. CDR1 and CDR2 (germline): SGHTA, FQGTGA.

The chain joins TRBV6-1 to TRBJ2-5; D may be TRBD1 (6 bases). Germline V gene data show CDR1 as MNHNS and CDR2 as SASEGT. This CDR3 is 14 amino acids long. Trimming shortened V by 2 bases and J by 5 bases, and 12 bases separated the two germline ends. CDR3 sequence: CASSEQGIVETQYF. In DNA form, the CDR3 reads TGTGCCAGCAGTGAACAGGGGATCGTGGAGACCCAGTACTTC.

There are a few counts of this clone. The V call is TRBV15, the J call TRBJ1-2; TRBD1 agrees at 8 bases. Per the germline V gene, CDR1 is LNHNV and CDR2 is YYDKDF (reference sequence). This CDR3 region has 15 residues. Losses at the gene ends were 3 bases for V and 4 bases for J; bases not matched to a gene: 7. The CDR3 DNA reads as TGTGCCACCAGCAGCCCGGACAGGGCGACCTATGGCTACACCTTC. This gives the protein CATSSPDRATYGYTF.

The gene calls are TRBV28 and TRBJ1-3, with 7 nucleotides matching TRBD1. The trim removed 6 bases at V and 0 bases at J, leaving 11 bases unmatched. Germline V CDR1 and CDR2: MDHEN, SYDVKM. The CDR3 contains 17 residues. The CDR3 DNA sequence: TGTGCCAGCAGCGCAGGACAGGATCCGATCTCTGGAAACACCATATATTTT. Protein: CASSAGQDPISGNTIYF.

This chain links TRBV29-1 with TRBJ1-2, with 7 bases aligning to TRBD1. Germline-derived CDR1 and CDR2 are SQVTM and ANQGSEA. Trimming took 6 bases from V and 8 from J; bases not matched to a gene: 12. The length of the CDR3 is 13 residues. The CDR3 sequence: CSVGPGQKSGYTF. DNA of the CDR3: TGCAGCGTGGGCCCGGGACAGAAGTCGGGCTACACCTTC.